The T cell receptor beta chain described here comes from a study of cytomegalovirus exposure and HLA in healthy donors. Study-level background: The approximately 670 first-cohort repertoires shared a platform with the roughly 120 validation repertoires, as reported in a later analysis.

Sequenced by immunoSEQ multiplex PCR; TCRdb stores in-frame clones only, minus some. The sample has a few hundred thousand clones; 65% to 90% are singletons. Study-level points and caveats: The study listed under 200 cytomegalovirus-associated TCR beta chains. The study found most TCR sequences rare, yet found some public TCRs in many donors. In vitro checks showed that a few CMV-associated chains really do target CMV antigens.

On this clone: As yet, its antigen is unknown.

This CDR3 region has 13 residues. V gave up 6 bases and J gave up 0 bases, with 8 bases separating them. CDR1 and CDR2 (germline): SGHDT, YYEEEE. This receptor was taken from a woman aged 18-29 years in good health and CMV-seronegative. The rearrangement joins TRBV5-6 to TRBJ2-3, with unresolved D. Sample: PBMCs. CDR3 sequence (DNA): TGTGCCAGCATCCACTGGAGCACAGATACGCAGTATTTT. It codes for CASIHWSTDTQYF.